The 11 T cell receptor beta chains in this list originate from one sample, sequenced in a study of T cell changes during pregnancy in multiple sclerosis (dated by TCRdb to between 2018 and 2021). The method was the immunoSEQ multiplex PCR assay. The source is immuneACCESS, and TCRdb retained only in-frame sequences with V and J called. Part of the clones is not carried over; for the studies checked, unresolved V genes explain less than half of this, and the remainder is unexplained. This sample is represented by approximately 39,000 clones; approximately 94% of them were singletons. Under 0.5% of the sample is held by the ten biggest clonotypes. Specimen: CD4+ T cells from peripheral blood mononuclear cells, collected in the second trimester of pregnancy. These receptors were collected from a female donor with multiple sclerosis, enrolled in a pregnancy study.

This chain uses TRBV5-1 with TRBJ2-1, with a weak D call TRBD2 (6 bases). The germline V gene has CDR1 SGHRS and CDR2 YFSETQ. This CDR3 region has 17 residues. The germline V and J ends were trimmed by 0 bases and 3 bases, with 16 bases remaining between them. The CDR3 sequence is CASSLGLRETFYNEQFF. The CDR3 DNA follows: TGCGCCAGCAGCTTGGGTCTCCGGGAGACTTTCTACAATGAGCAGTTCTTC.

CDR3 loop: CASSLGTGETQYF. In DNA form, the CDR3 reads TGTGCCAGCAGTCTAGGGACAGGAGAGACCCAGTACTTC. This rearrangement joins TRBV6-6 to TRBJ2-5, with 8 bases fitting TRBD1. Germline CDR1 MNHNY, CDR2 SVGAGI (reference sequence). The V and J ends lost 5 bases and 4 bases, in that order; junction bases with no gene match: 3. The CDR3 is made up of 13 amino acids.

The rearrangement links TRBV11-2 to TRBJ2-2, with 7 bases fitting TRBD1. This CDR3 comprises 15 residues. Per the germline V gene, CDR1 is SGHAT and CDR2 is FQNNGV. V was pared by 4 bases and J by 5 bases, with 7 bases of the junction left unmatched. CDR3 sequence: CASSSLGGRTGELFF. The DNA of the CDR3 is TGTGCCAGCAGCTCACTAGGGGGCAGAACCGGGGAGCTGTTTTTT.

In nucleotides, the CDR3 is TGTGCCAGTAGTAACCTCGCGGGAAACACTGAAGCTTTCTTT. Protein sequence: CASSNLAGNTEAFF. The chain has TRBV19 and TRBJ1-1; unclear D gene. The length of the CDR3 is 14 residues. Trimming took off 4 bases at V and 2 bases at J, with 11 bases between the two ends. Germline values: CDR1 LNHDA, CDR2 SQIVND (reference sequence).

With respect to this clone: One end of the junction fails to match germline, which may point to a read error. The chain recombines TRBV5-1 with TRBJ2-7; D is possibly TRBD1 (5 bases). The CDR3 loop spans 12 amino acids. Germline CDR1 reads SGHRS; CDR2 reads YFSETQ. The DNA of the CDR3 is TGCGCCAGCAGCACAGGCACCACGAGCGAAATTTTC. Protein: CASSTGTTSEIF.

V is TRBV5-5 and J is TRBJ1-4, with 11 nucleotides matching TRBD1. Looked up from germline, CDR1 is SGHKS and CDR2 is YYEKEE (reference sequence). The CDR3 runs to 20 residues. Losses at the gene ends were 4 bases for V and 5 bases for J; bases not matched to a gene: 19. In nucleotides, the CDR3 is TGTGCCAGCAGCCCTGGACAGCCATCCGGACAGGGGGCGATCAATGAAAAACTGTTTTTT. Translation gives CASSPGQPSGQGAINEKLFF.

The V and J genes are TRBV6-1 and TRBJ1-5; D remains ambiguous. Trimming cost V 4 bases and J 4 bases, with 11 bases left between them. CDR3 length: 14 amino acids. Germline V gene data show CDR1 as MNHNS and CDR2 as SASEGT. CDR3 protein: CASSVAPGNQPQHF. CDR3 nucleotide sequence: TGTGCCAGCAGTGTAGCTCCGGGAAATCAGCCCCAGCATTTT.

The gene calls are TRBV6-6 and TRBJ1-2; 8 bases align to TRBD1. V lost 6 bases to trimming and J lost 3 bases; unmatched junction nucleotides: 3. Germline loops: CDR1 MNHNY, CDR2 SVGAGI (reference sequence). This CDR3 region has 13 residues. In DNA form, the CDR3 reads TGTGCCAGCAGGCAGGGGGCCGACTATGGCTACACCTTC. This codes for CASRQGADYGYTF.

The gene calls are TRBV2 and TRBJ2-2; 7 bases are a match to TRBD1. The junction had 8 bases not matched to a gene; V was cut back by 7 bases and J by 3 bases. The CDR3 runs 15 residues. The germline V gene has CDR1 SNHLY and CDR2 FYNNEI. CDR3 coding DNA: TGTGCCAGCAAGGAGGACAGGACTTACACCGGGGAGCTGTTTTTT. As protein: CASKEDRTYTGELFF.

The chain couples TRBV7-9 to TRBJ2-3, with TRBD1 matching 9 bases. The germline gives CDR1 SEHNR, CDR2 FQNEAQ (reference sequence). This CDR3 comprises 15 residues. V trimming: 1 base; J trimming: 9 bases; junction bases outside the gene matches: 8. CDR3 sequence (DNA): TGTGCCAGCAGCTTAGATGTGGGGACAGGGAGGACGCAGTATTTT. This sequence encodes CASSLDVGTGRTQYF.

The V call is TRBV18, the J call TRBJ2-1; the match to TRBD1 covers 7 bases. V was clipped by 5 bases and J by 7 bases; unmatched bases: 11. The CDR3 is made up of 15 amino acids. CDR1 and CDR2 (germline): KGHSH, LQKENI. This chain's CDR3 is CASSYGTAVRNEQFF. DNA of the CDR3: TGTGCCAGCTCATACGGGACAGCGGTAAGGAATGAGCAGTTCTTC.